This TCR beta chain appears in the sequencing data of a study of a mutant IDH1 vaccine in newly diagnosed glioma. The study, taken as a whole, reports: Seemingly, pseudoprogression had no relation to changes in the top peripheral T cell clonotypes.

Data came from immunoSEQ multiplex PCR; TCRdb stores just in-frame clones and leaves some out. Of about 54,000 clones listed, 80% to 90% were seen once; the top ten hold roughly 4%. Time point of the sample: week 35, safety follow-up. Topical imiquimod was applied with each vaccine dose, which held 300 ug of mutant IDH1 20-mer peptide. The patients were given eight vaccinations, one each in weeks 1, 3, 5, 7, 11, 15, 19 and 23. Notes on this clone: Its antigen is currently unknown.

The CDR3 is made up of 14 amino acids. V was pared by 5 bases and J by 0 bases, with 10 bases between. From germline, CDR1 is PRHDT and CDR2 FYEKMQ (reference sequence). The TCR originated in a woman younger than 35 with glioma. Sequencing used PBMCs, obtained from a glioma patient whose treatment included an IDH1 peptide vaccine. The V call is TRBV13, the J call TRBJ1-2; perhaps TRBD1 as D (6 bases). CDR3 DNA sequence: TGTGCCAGCAGCGCTACAGGGTCTAACTATGGCTACACCTTC. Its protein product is CASSATGSNYGYTF.